This T cell receptor (beta chain) was sequenced in a study of beta chain features in type 1 diabetes. Study-level background: Analysis included 100 million to 140 million sorted cells drawn from all samples.

This clone was seen a few times. The antigen is unknown. General study results and limits: TCRB CDR3s were moderately but significantly shorter in Type 1 diabetes patients in all four CD4+ subsets.

The CDR3 has 13 amino acids. Looked up from germline, CDR1 is SGHTA and CDR2 is FQGNSA. V lost 2 bases and J 12 bases, leaving 14 bases between the germline ends. Expressed TCRB transcripts got sequenced, as all isolated RNA was reverse transcribed. Profiling relied on immunoSEQ multiplex PCR, and the TCRdb table lists in-frame clones only, not all of them. The table lists approximately 600,000 clones, roughly 12% of them singletons. Sequencing was performed on naive CD4+ T cells from blood. The V gene is TRBV7-2, the J gene TRBJ2-1; D might be TRBD1 or TRBD2, each matching 5 bases. The sequence was obtained from a man aged 25-40 years with type 1 diabetes. CDR3 DNA: TGTGCCAGCAGCTTAACCGGGGCTCAAGGGCAGTTCTTC. The encoded protein is CASSLTGAQGQFF. Drawing the rest from reference TRBV7-2 and TRBJ2-1, the complete variable domain is GAGVSQSPSNKVTEKGKDVELRCDPISGHTALYWYRQSLGQGLEFLIYFQGNSAPDKSGLPSDRFSAERTGGSVSTLTIQRTQQEDSAVYLCASSLTGAQGQFFGPGTRLTVL.